Detailed here is one TCR beta chain. In the study's own analysis: Scientists estimated how many nucleated cells there were by amplifying reference gene primers. Sequenced by immunoSEQ multiplex PCR; TCRdb stores in-frame clones only, minus some. V and J calls and clone size are as listed in that table; D and trimming were resolved from the DNA. The table shows around 200,000 clones, with roughly 89% occurring only once. This sample was taken from a study of blood T cell repertoires in COVID-19. Overall study: Italy, Spain and the United States were the sources of the convalescent and acute COVID-19 samples. T cells, B-cell-depleted T cells, or PBMCs supplied cDNA or gDNA.

This CDR3 is built from 15 residues. The V gene's germline CDR1 is MNHEY and CDR2 SVGAGI. The J segment lost 3 bases and the V segment lost 7 bases, leaving 8 bases of the junction unmatched. The clonotype comes from a woman younger than 35 who had recovered from COVID-19. The V and J genes are TRBV6-5 and TRBJ2-1; 8 bases match TRBD1. The sequenced sample consisted of peripheral blood. The CDR3 protein is CASKNRGDHYNEQFF. CDR3 nucleotide sequence: TGTGCCAGCAAAAACAGGGGGGACCACTACAATGAGCAGTTCTTC.